The rows below give T cell receptor beta chains drawn from one sample of a study of blood T cell repertoires in COVID-19. Method: immunoSEQ multiplex PCR; TCRdb's copy keeps in-frame clones and lacks some. This table holds about 43,000 clones, roughly 86% found once. Sequenced material: peripheral blood. Receptors originate from a man between 60 and 75 years old with active COVID-19. Both conserved end residues are part of each CDR3. D genes are given only for firm matches. Not every row has a clone size; where given, it reads once, few, many or a size class.

V	size	D	J	DNA	CDR3
TRBV19	few	TRBD2	TRBJ2-1	TGTGCCAGTAGTATGGGGGTGCGGGAGGGCCGCCAGTTCTTC	CASSMGVREGRQFF
TRBV28	NA	NA	TRBJ2-1	TGTGCCAGCAGTCTATTATACAATGAGCAGTTCTTC	CASSLLYNEQFF
TRBV5-1	few	TRBD1	TRBJ1-3	TGCGCCAGCAGCCCGGGACAGGGAGGAAACACCATATATTTT	CASSPGQGGNTIYF
TRBV7-8	NA	NA	TRBJ2-2	TGTGCCAGCAGCCCCCTAACAGGTCGCGCGAACACCGGGGAGCTGTTTTTT	CASSPLTGRANTGELFF
TRBV27	NA	TRBD2	TRBJ2-1	TGTGCCAGCAGTCAGGGACTAGCGGGGGGCCCTGCGTTCTTC	CASSQGLAGGPAFF
TRBV12-3/TRBV12-4	NA	TRBD1	TRBJ1-4	TGTGCCAGCAGTAAGACAGGGTCGGAAAAACTGTTTTTT	CASSKTGSEKLFF
TRBV5-6	NA	TRBD2	TRBJ2-6	TGTGCCCGCAGCTTAGCGGGGGGGCCGGGAGGGGCCAACGTCCTGACTTTC	CARSLAGGPGGANVLTF
TRBV5-1	NA	TRBD1	TRBJ2-7	TGCGCCAGCAGCGCCCGGGACAGGGGGGAGCAGTACTTC	CASSARDRGEQYF
TRBV10-3	NA	TRBD1	TRBJ2-7	TGTGCCATCACCGACGGACAGGGCGGCCACGAGCAGTACTTC	CAITDGQGGHEQYF
TRBV19	NA	TRBD2	TRBJ2-3	TGTGCCAGTAGCCCAGCGGGGGGATCAGATACGCAGTATTTT	CASSPAGGSDTQYF
TRBV10-3	medium-sized	NA	TRBJ1-1	TGTGCCATCAGTGACCCTACAGGCAACATGAACACTGAAGCTTTCTTT	CAISDPTGNMNTEAFF
TRBV27	NA	TRBD2	TRBJ2-3	TGTGCCAGCAGTCCCAAAGGACTAGCGGGTTACTTCACAGATACGCAGTATTTT	CASSPKGLAGYFTDTQYF
TRBV3-1/TRBV3-2	NA	TRBD1	TRBJ1-2	TGTGCCAGCAGCCATAAAACAGACAGGGGGGTTAGTGGCTACACCTTC	CASSHKTDRGVSGYTF
TRBV30	NA	NA	TRBJ2-1	TGTGCCTGGAGTAGGCTGGCGGTCTCCTACAATGAGCAGTTCTTC	CAWSRLAVSYNEQFF
TRBV6-2/TRBV6-3	NA	NA	TRBJ1-1	TGTGCCAGCAGTTACACTGCAGGGACTGAAGCTTTCTTT	CASSYTAGTEAFF
TRBV7-3	NA	NA	TRBJ1-2	TGTGCCAGCAGCCCGGGGACACAAAATGGCTACACCTTC	CASSPGTQNGYTF
TRBV19	NA	NA	TRBJ1-5	TGTGCCAGTAGTATCGTGACAGACGATAGCAATCAGCCCCAGCATTTT	CASSIVTDDSNQPQHF
TRBV15	NA	NA	TRBJ1-1	TGTGCCACCAGCAGAGATTTGGGGCACCCGAACACTGAAGCTTTCTTT	CATSRDLGHPNTEAFF
TRBV5-1	NA	TRBD1	TRBJ1-2	TGCGCCAGCAGCCCCGGACGGGGACAGGGGGCGAATGGCTACACCTTC	CASSPGRGQGANGYTF
TRBV7-3	NA	TRBD2	TRBJ2-1	TGTGCCAGCAGCTTAACGGGAGAACGACTAGCGGGAGTTGAGCAGTTCTTC	CASSLTGERLAGVEQFF
TRBV2	NA	NA	TRBJ2-5	TGTGCCAGCGGCCTCCAAGAGACCCAGTACTTC	CASGLQETQYF
TRBV9	NA	TRBD1	TRBJ1-4	TGTGCCAGCAGCTCGTCCGGGACAGGGAACGAAAAACTGTTTTTT	CASSSSGTGNEKLFF
TRBV4-3	NA	TRBD2	TRBJ2-4	TGCGCCAGCAGCCAAGATAGCGGGGGGCGTGACATTCAGTACTTC	CASSQDSGGRDIQYF
TRBV11-3	NA	NA	TRBJ2-1	TGTGCCAGCAGCCAACAGGGGGAGGGTCCCAATGAGCAGTTCTTC	CASSQQGEGPNEQFF